The 10 T cell receptor beta chains below all came from one sample that was sequenced in a study of OX40 agonist ivuxolimab in advanced cancers. TCRdb's table, derived via immunoSEQ multiplex PCR, lists solely in-frame clones and lacks some. Here the sample spans about 18,000 clones, 65% to 85% being singletons. The sequenced sample was CD4+ or CD8+ T cells sorted from blood, obtained in a trial of the OX40 agonist ivuxolimab. The receptors come from an adult with an advanced solid tumor such as melanoma, head and neck, liver or kidney cancer.

The chain links TRBV12-5 to TRBJ1-2; tentative D call: TRBD1 (6 bases). CDR3 size: 17 residues. V gave up 2 bases and J gave up 8 bases, with 24 bases separating them. Per germline, CDR1 LGHNT and CDR2 FRNRAP. CDR3 sequence reads: CASGLQELGAIGGGYTF. The CDR3 region has the DNA TGTGCTAGTGGTTTGCAGGAATTGGGGGCCATTGGGGGAGGCTACACCTTC.

This chain uses TRBV4-3 with TRBJ2-5; D remains ambiguous. This CDR3 comprises 15 residues. Germline V gene sequence: CDR1 LGHNA, CDR2 YSLEER. Trimming stripped 3 bases from V and 2 bases from J, with 13 bases between. The CDR3 DNA reads TGCGCCAGCAGCCAGTCCTCGGCAGAACAAGAGACCCAGTACTTC. This gives the protein CASSQSSAEQETQYF.

This chain uses TRBV9 with TRBJ1-4; D is unresolved. The CDR3 spans 17 residues. Germline CDR1 is SGDLS and CDR2 is YYNGEE. V dropped 0 bases and J dropped 0 bases, with 12 bases sitting between them. CDR3 coding DNA: TGTGCCAGCAGCGTAGGCGTCGGGGTGGCAACTAATGAAAAACTGTTTTTT. The encoded protein is CASSVGVGVATNEKLFF.

This clone has more than one count but fewer than ten. V and J are TRBV10-3 and TRBJ1-6; D uncertain. Looked up from germline, CDR1 is ENHRY and CDR2 is SYGVKD. The CDR3 extends over 12 amino acids. Trimming removed 8 bases at V and 9 bases at J, with 11 bases between. The CDR3 coding sequence is TGTGCCATCGGGTGGGCGGGTTCACCCCTCCACTTT. Encoded protein: CAIGWAGSPLHF.

The V gene is TRBV6-1, the J gene TRBJ1-2; D may be TRBD1 (5 bases). Deletions cut 6 bases from V and 7 bases from J, with 6 bases between. The length of the CDR3 is 10 residues. The germline V gene encodes CDR1 MNHNS and CDR2 SASEGT. CDR3 nucleotides: TGTGCCAGCAGGGGGGGTGGCTACACCTTC. Translation gives CASRGGGYTF.

The rearrangement uses TRBV7-9 and TRBJ2-3; 13 bases align to TRBD2. Germline CDR1 reads SEHNR; CDR2 reads FQNEAQ (reference sequence). The CDR3 is 18 residues long. The V segment lost 5 bases and the J segment 6 bases; nucleotides outside the gene matches: 14. The CDR3 sequence: CASSPKGLAGAPGDTQYF. CDR3 nucleotide sequence: TGTGCCAGCAGCCCCAAAGGACTAGCGGGGGCCCCAGGCGATACGCAGTATTTT.

The chain is built from TRBV2 and TRBJ2-7; D perhaps matches TRBD2 (7 bases). The germline gives CDR1 SNHLY, CDR2 FYNNEI. The CDR3 is made up of 15 amino acids. The ends were cut back, 4 bases at V and 2 bases at J, with 15 bases in the middle. The DNA for the CDR3 is TGTGCCAGCAGTGCCCCCGGGGGGCCCCCCTACGAGCAGTACTTC. This encodes CASSAPGGPPYEQYF.

The chain couples TRBV30 to TRBJ1-3; tentatively, D is TRBD1 (6 bases). CDR1 is GTSNPN and CDR2 is SVGIG in the germline V gene (reference sequence). V was shortened by 5 bases and J by 4 bases, with 15 bases between the two germline ends. The CDR3 runs 14 residues. CDR3 loop: CAWEGGAGGNTIYF. The CDR3 coding sequence is TGTGCCTGGGAGGGGGGGGCAGGAGGAAACACCATATATTTT.

The sample holds one count of this clone. The chain joins TRBV11-2 to TRBJ2-1; the match to TRBD2 covers 9 bases. The CDR3 consists of 17 residues. Germline V gene lookup returns CDR1 SGHAT and CDR2 FQNNGV. V was pared by 6 bases and J by 2 bases, with 11 bases of the junction left unmatched. CDR3 bases: TGTGCCAGCAGTTTTAGCGTCGGCGGGGGGGCCTACAATGAGCAGTTCTTC. This codes for CASSFSVGGGAYNEQFF.

In its sample, this clone ranks as medium-sized. This chain uses TRBV6-1 with TRBJ2-7; D is possibly TRBD1 (7 bases). The V end lost 0 bases, the J end lost 2 bases, and 11 bases lay between the germline ends. Per the germline V gene, CDR1 is MNHNS and CDR2 is SASEGT. The CDR3 length is 15 residues. CDR3 amino acids: CASSEAQGGPYEQYF. CDR3 DNA sequence: TGTGCCAGCAGTGAAGCGCAGGGGGGCCCCTACGAGCAGTACTTC.